The rows below give T cell receptor beta chains drawn from one sample of a study of OX40 agonist ivuxolimab in advanced cancers. Produced via immunoSEQ multiplex PCR; TCRdb's table is partial and in-frame only. The sample has around 69,000 clones, 84% seen once. The source was CD4+ or CD8+ T cells sorted from blood, collected in a trial of the OX40 agonist ivuxolimab. All receptors derive from an adult with an advanced solid tumor such as melanoma, head and neck, liver or kidney cancer. CDR3s leave out the opening cysteine and the closing phenylalanine or tryptophan.

V gene: TRBV6-4; J gene: TRBJ2-2; CDR3 protein: ASSDTLDTGELF
V gene: TRBV9; J gene: TRBJ2-7; CDR3 protein: ASSVMPGDEQY
V gene: TRBV15; J gene: TRBJ2-4; CDR3 protein: ATSRGKAGDSTSGSGAKNIQY
V gene: TRBV6-5; J gene: TRBJ2-5; CDR3 protein: ASSYSTRGETQY
V gene: TRBV10-3; J gene: TRBJ2-2; CDR3 protein: AISGGTANTGELF
V gene: TRBV6-4; J gene: TRBJ1-5; CDR3 protein: ASTVDRAPNQPQH
V gene: TRBV5-4; J gene: TRBJ2-5; CDR3 protein: ASSHGLAGGEIQETQY
V gene: TRBV19; J gene: TRBJ1-2; CDR3 protein: ASSTGPGVMSHT
V gene: TRBV7-7; J gene: TRBJ2-1; CDR3 protein: ASSAWENENEQF
V gene: TRBV28; J gene: TRBJ2-7; CDR3 protein: ASSPLAGVSYEQY
V gene: TRBV7-2; J gene: TRBJ1-1; CDR3 protein: ASSLRAGAAF
V gene: TRBV12-5; J gene: TRBJ2-2; CDR3 protein: ASGPGQGARGTGELF
V gene: TRBV5-1; J gene: TRBJ1-1; CDR3 protein: ASRPQGPMNTEAF
V gene: TRBV18; J gene: TRBJ2-7; CDR3 protein: ASSDRYEQY
V gene: TRBV7-8; J gene: TRBJ1-5; CDR3 protein: ASSFSATGGSGSNQPQH
V gene: TRBV7-2; J gene: TRBJ2-3; CDR3 protein: ASSLVPSGRGTDTQY
V gene: TRBV25-1; J gene: TRBJ1-5; CDR3 protein: ASSEGDYQPQH
V gene: TRBV18; J gene: TRBJ2-2; CDR3 protein: ASSPQESGSGELF
V gene: TRBV5-1; J gene: TRBJ2-1; CDR3 protein: ASSFSGSSYNEQF
V gene: TRBV28; J gene: TRBJ2-4; CDR3 protein: ASTVRAGGGAKNIQY
V gene: TRBV7-9; J gene: TRBJ2-6; CDR3 protein: ASSPAVGQLYPNVLT
V gene: TRBV15; J gene: TRBJ1-5; CDR3 protein: ATSRVAASNQPQH
V gene: TRBV7-6; J gene: TRBJ2-2; CDR3 protein: ASSPLGLAGDSGVIGELF
V gene: TRBV28; J gene: TRBJ2-3; CDR3 protein: ASSLTPLATSTDTQY
V gene: TRBV6-6; J gene: TRBJ1-5; CDR3 protein: ASSYSSSRVNQPQH
V gene: TRBV23-1; J gene: TRBJ2-7; CDR3 protein: ASSQWDRAHEQY
V gene: TRBV2; J gene: TRBJ2-1; CDR3 protein: ASSADRVEQF
V gene: TRBV6-5; J gene: TRBJ2-3; CDR3 protein: ASSYSGINTDTQY
V gene: TRBV27; J gene: TRBJ2-2; CDR3 protein: ATRTSGPLGELF
V gene: TRBV18; J gene: TRBJ1-1; CDR3 protein: ASSQDRGRNTEAF
V gene: TRBV18; J gene: TRBJ1-2; CDR3 protein: ASSPGPLRDGYT
V gene: TRBV7-6; J gene: TRBJ1-5; CDR3 protein: ASSSTDTGQPQH
V gene: TRBV15; J gene: TRBJ2-2; CDR3 protein: ATSLDRVNTGELF
V gene: TRBV7-2; J gene: TRBJ1-1; CDR3 protein: ASSLYRGNTEAF
V gene: TRBV7-8; J gene: TRBJ2-4; CDR3 protein: ASSLAAGRRNIQY
V gene: TRBV2; J gene: TRBJ2-2; CDR3 protein: ASLADRGASGELF
V gene: TRBV12-1; J gene: TRBJ2-3; CDR3 protein: ASSLVGSLAGGPNTQY
V gene: TRBV30; J gene: TRBJ2-1; CDR3 protein: AWSERGEQF
V gene: TRBV5-1; J gene: TRBJ2-5; CDR3 protein: ASSLSVGTQY
V gene: TRBV2; J gene: TRBJ1-1; CDR3 protein: ASRAARDRGPEAF
V gene: TRBV27; J gene: TRBJ2-2; CDR3 protein: ASSFQGPNTGELF
V gene: TRBV9; J gene: TRBJ2-3; CDR3 protein: ASSVEGGRSDTQY